The TCR beta chain described here comes from a study of shared clonotypes between healthy human individuals. Study background: Per donor, three plates held CD4 naive cells, three held CD4 memory, two held CD8 naive and one held CD8 memory.

V was clipped by 5 bases and J by 4 bases; unmatched bases: 5. This CDR3 is built from 14 residues. Looked up from germline, CDR1 is PRHDT and CDR2 is FYEKMQ (reference sequence). Naive-designated CD8 cells lacked CD45RO, were positively enriched for CCR7, and omitted terminally differentiated effector memory CD45RA+ cells. The data were produced by immunoSEQ multiplex PCR, yet TCRdb's version contains in-frame clones alone and is incomplete. The repertoire has about 580,000 clones, 95% to 98% of them found once; the top ten carry more than 0.3%. This receptor was identified in a man aged 30-40 years in good health. The V and J genes are TRBV13 and TRBJ2-1; TRBD1 aligns across 7 bases. The sample taken for sequencing was naive CD8+ T cells sorted from blood. In DNA form, the CDR3 reads TGTGCCAGCAGCGGCACGACAGGGTACAATGAGCAGTTCTTC. Protein sequence: CASSGTTGYNEQFF.